The clone carrying this T cell receptor (beta chain) showed up just once. Antigen unknown. The data derive from a study of blood T cells in healthy people across ages. At the level of the study: Template switching recovered approximately one barcoded beta molecule for every two T cells. Findings and caveats of the study: Researchers said unsorted PBMCs prevented a conclusive naive versus antigen-experienced comparison. A roughly linear fall in TCR beta diversity per million T cells was seen with increasing age.

Per germline, CDR1 LNHDA and CDR2 SQIVND (reference sequence). Trimming cost V 7 bases and J 2 bases; bases outside gene matches: 10. The CDR3 sequence is 16 residues long. A second PCR, run for about 7 to 11 cycles, used a sample-barcoded 5' primer plus a J-beta primer mix. TCRdb re-called the 5' RACE reads with MiXCR, one entry per CDR3 protein. The sample contains 700,000 to 850,000 distinct CDR3 sequences, roughly 35% of which appear only once. Sample donors were healthy Caucasian individuals that came from Russia, aged roughly 6 to 95. This rearrangement joins TRBV19 to TRBJ2-3, with TRBD2 matching over 9 bases. The sequencing sample was made of blood. The TCR originated in a man younger than 35 in good health. CDR3 DNA sequence: TGTGCCAGTAACACCCCCGGGACTAGCTTCACAGATACGCAGTATTTT. This codes for CASNTPGTSFTDTQYF. Combining the CDR3 with reference TRBV19 and TRBJ2-3 gives the whole variable domain DGGITQSPKYLFRKEGQNVTLSCEQNLNHDAMYWYRQDPGQGLRLIYYSQIVNDFQKGDIAEGYSVSREKKESFPLTVTSAQKNPTAFYLCASNTPGTSFTDTQYFGPGTRLTVL.